The 27 T cell receptor beta chains presented below share a single source sample, sequenced in a study of a mutant IDH1 vaccine in newly diagnosed glioma. Time point reported: week 5, during vaccination. Doses comprised 300 ug of mutant IDH1 20-mer peptide each, plus topical imiquimod. Their antigens are not known. Here immunoSEQ multiplex PCR was the method, and the copy in TCRdb shows in-frame clones only, minus some. This sample has tens of thousands of clones, with more than 80% found just once. Material: PBMCs, obtained from a glioma patient whose treatment included an IDH1 peptide vaccine. The receptors come from a young man with glioma.

The chain recombines TRBV5-6 with TRBJ1-1; no reliable D call. Germline-derived CDR1 and CDR2 are SGHDT and YYEEEE. This CDR3 spans 14 amino acids. V lost 0 bases and J lost 4, with 10 bases in between. Here the CDR3 DNA reads TGTGCCAGCAGCTTGGTGGGTACGGGCACTGAAGCTTTCTTT. This translates into CASSLVGTGTEAFF.

The chain employs TRBV2 and TRBJ1-5; a possible D gene is TRBD1 (6 bases). Germline CDR1 is SNHLY and CDR2 is FYNNEI. The germline V and J ends were trimmed by 0 bases and 5 bases, with 11 bases remaining between them. This CDR3 is 15 amino acids long. The CDR3 nucleotides are TGTGCCAGCAGTGAAGCCGGAGGGGGAGATCAGCCCCAGCATTTT. Its translation is CASSEAGGGDQPQHF.

This clone occurred a few times. The chain has TRBV19 and TRBJ1-5; 7 bases are a match to TRBD1. The CDR3 length is 19 residues. V gave up 1 base and J gave up 1 base; unmatched junction bases: 13. Germline CDR1 and CDR2: LNHDA and SQIVND (reference sequence). CDR3 loop: CASSIVGTVRRKSNQPQHF. CDR3 in DNA: TGTGCCAGTAGTATAGTAGGGACAGTACGGAGGAAAAGCAATCAGCCCCAGCATTTT.

V and J are TRBV6-6 and TRBJ2-7, with D perhaps assigned TRBD1 or TRBD2 (5 bases each). Trimming left V 7 bases short and J 3 bases short, with 19 bases between. CDR1 MNHNY and CDR2 SVGAGI come from the germline V gene (reference sequence). CDR3 size: 15 residues. DNA of the CDR3: TGTGCCAGCATCAAAATCCGGGACGGAGTCTACGAGCAGTACTTC. It encodes CASIKIRDGVYEQYF.

This clone was observed a few times. The chain couples TRBV4-2 to TRBJ1-2; 7 nucleotides align to TRBD1. V shed 3 bases and J 6 bases; nucleotides not matched to a gene: 7. Germline V gene sequence: CDR1 LGHNA, CDR2 YNFKEQ. The CDR3 extends over 14 amino acids. CDR3 loop: CASSQGGQADGYTF. CDR3 DNA: TGTGCCAGCAGCCAGGGAGGACAGGCCGATGGCTACACCTTC.

V gene TRBV30 combines with J gene TRBJ2-1; 7 bases agree with TRBD1. J lost 6 bases, V lost 7 bases, and 9 bases had no gene match. The germline V gene encodes CDR1 GTSNPN and CDR2 SVGIG (reference sequence). The length of the CDR3 is 13 residues. CDR3: CASDRARFNEQFF. The CDR3 DNA is TGTGCCTCCGACAGGGCCCGTTTCAATGAGCAGTTCTTC.

The V and J genes are TRBV7-2 and TRBJ2-7; no reliable D call. The CDR3 is made up of 13 amino acids. V dropped 2 bases and J dropped 3 bases, with 8 bases sitting between them. CDR1 SGHTA and CDR2 FQGNSA come from the germline V gene. CDR3 sequence (DNA): TGTGCCAGCAGCTTAACCCCCAACTACGAGCAGTACTTC. This encodes CASSLTPNYEQYF.

The V and J genes are TRBV4-3 and TRBJ1-3; D may be TRBD1 (6 bases). V was clipped by 0 bases and J by 1 base, with 13 bases between them. The CDR3 sequence is 17 residues long. Germline V gives CDR1 LGHNA, CDR2 YSLEER. The DNA of the CDR3 is TGCGCCAGCAGCCAAGATTTTGGAGGGGGATCTGGAAACACCATATATTTT. As protein: CASSQDFGGGSGNTIYF.

The gene calls are TRBV4-1 and TRBJ2-7; 12 bases match TRBD2. CDR1 is MGHRA and CDR2 is YSYEKL in the germline V gene. The CDR3 has 16 residues. The trim removed 2 bases at V and 2 bases at J, leaving 4 bases unmatched. The CDR3 nucleotides are TGCGCCAGCAGCCAATCCCTAGCGGGAGGGGCCTACGAGCAGTACTTC. It is translated as CASSQSLAGGAYEQYF.

V and J are TRBV19 and TRBJ1-2; possibly TRBD1 for D (5 bases). Germline assignment: CDR1 LNHDA and CDR2 SQIVND (reference sequence). This CDR3 has 14 residues. V was trimmed by 1 base and J by 3 bases, leaving 9 bases between them. In DNA, the CDR3 is TGTGCCAGTAGTATAGGAACAGGCCACTATGGCTACACCTTC. Amino acids: CASSIGTGHYGYTF.

The chain uses TRBV7-9 and TRBJ1-1, with a tentative D call TRBD1 (5 bases). Germline V CDR1 and CDR2: SEHNR, FQNEAQ (reference sequence). The CDR3 runs to 15 residues. The V end lost 1 base, the J end lost 8 bases, and 17 bases lay between the germline ends. The CDR3 reads CASSLVSGRAPEAFF. The DNA of the CDR3 is TGTGCCAGCAGCTTAGTCTCAGGGAGGGCCCCCGAAGCTTTCTTT.

The V and J genes are TRBV2 and TRBJ2-2; TRBD1 might be the D (5 bases). The germline CDR1 and CDR2 sequences are SNHLY and FYNNEI. The CDR3 spans 16 residues. Trimming removed 6 bases at V and 0 bases at J, with 14 bases between. The DNA of the CDR3 is TGTGCCAGCAGCTCTCAGGGAATGGCGAACACCGGGGAGCTGTTTTTT. It translates to CASSSQGMANTGELFF. The variable domain in full, with the rest retrieved from reference TRBV2 and TRBJ2-2, is EPEVTQTPSHQVTQMGQEVILRCVPISNHLYFYWYRQILGQKVEFLVSFYNNEISEKSEIFDDQFSVERPDGSNFTLKIRSTKLEDSAMYFCASSSQGMANTGELFFGEGSRLTVL.

This clone rates as medium-sized. The rearrangement uses TRBV6-4 and TRBJ2-2, with 11 bases aligning to TRBD2. From germline, CDR1 is MRHNA and CDR2 SNTAGT. The CDR3 is 16 amino acids. V lost 6 bases and J lost 3; bases outside the gene matches: 6. Here the CDR3 reads CASSLKGLADTGELFF. In DNA, the CDR3 is TGTGCCAGCAGCTTAAAGGGACTAGCGGACACCGGGGAGCTGTTTTTT.

The gene calls are TRBV7-9 and TRBJ2-5; 11 bases match TRBD1. The DNA end is more similar to TRBJ2-7, so the J call may be wrong. The germline V gene has CDR1 SEHNR and CDR2 FQNEAQ (reference sequence). The CDR3 has 15 residues. CDR3 residues: CASSIAGTGGGEQYF. Here the CDR3 DNA reads TGTGCCAGCAGCATCGCCGGGACAGGGGGAGGCGAGCAGTACTTC.

The CDR3: CASSLRASGDTGELFF. CDR3 nucleotide sequence: TGTGCCAGCAGCCTGAGGGCTAGCGGCGACACCGGGGAGCTGTTTTTT. This rearrangement joins TRBV4-2 to TRBJ2-2; 7 bases agree with TRBD2. Trimming took 4 bases from V and 3 from J; bases not matched to a gene: 8. The germline CDR1 and CDR2 sequences are LGHNA and YNFKEQ. CDR3 length: 16 amino acids.

The chain combines TRBV20-1 with TRBJ2-3; D is unresolved. V was clipped by 7 bases and J by 5 bases, with 10 bases between them. Germline loops: CDR1 DFQATT, CDR2 SNEGSKA (reference sequence). There are 11 residues in the CDR3. CDR3 DNA sequence: TGCAGTGGCGTCAGAGGAGATACGCAGTATTTT. It translates to CSGVRGDTQYF.

The CDR3 here is CAWSSLGQAAGYTF. The CDR3 DNA follows: TGTGCCTGGAGTTCGCTGGGACAGGCGGCCGGCTACACCTTC. The chain couples TRBV30 to TRBJ1-2, with 8 bases lining up with TRBD1. Trimming cost V 2 bases and J 8 bases; bases outside gene matches: 10. Germline V gene sequence: CDR1 GTSNPN, CDR2 SVGIG (reference sequence). This CDR3 region has 14 residues.

This clone appeared a single time. This rearrangement joins TRBV29-1 to TRBJ1-3; the D is unclear. The germline gives CDR1 SQVTM, CDR2 ANQGSEA. This CDR3 has 13 residues. V was cut by 4 bases and J by 0 bases, with 7 bases left in between. Here the CDR3 reads CSVGLNSGNTIYF. The CDR3 DNA is TGCAGCGTTGGCCTCAACTCTGGAAACACCATATATTTT.

The CDR3, as DNA: TGTGCCTGGAGTGTAAACAGGTTCTACGAGCAGTACTTC. Protein sequence: CAWSVNRFYEQYF. This sequence joins TRBV30 and TRBJ2-7; D perhaps matches TRBD1 (5 bases). Germline CDR1 reads GTSNPN; CDR2 reads SVGIG (reference sequence). This CDR3 has 13 residues. Trimming shortened V by 0 bases and J by 3 bases, and 9 bases separated the two germline ends.

V is TRBV27 and J is TRBJ2-1; TRBD2 matches at 11 bases. J was trimmed by 6 bases and V by 5 bases; bases with no gene match: 0. Germline V gene lookup returns CDR1 MNHEY and CDR2 SMNVEV (reference sequence). This CDR3 has 13 amino acids. CDR3 coding DNA: TGTGCCAGCAGTCTAGCGGGAGGCAATGAGCAGTTCTTC. Amino acids: CASSLAGGNEQFF.

This chain uses TRBV7-6 with TRBJ1-1, with 7 nucleotides matching TRBD1. Looked up from germline, CDR1 is SGHVS and CDR2 is FNYEAQ. The CDR3 has 12 residues. The V and J ends lost 5 bases and 8 bases, in that order; junction bases with no gene match: 5. The CDR3 reads CASSGWDREAFF. The CDR3 DNA sequence: TGTGCCAGCAGCGGTTGGGACAGAGAAGCTTTCTTT.

The J gene is TRBJ2-1, the V gene TRBV4-2; no firm D call. The germline V gene encodes CDR1 LGHNA and CDR2 YNFKEQ. This CDR3 contains 14 residues. Trimming shortened V by 0 bases and J by 4 bases, and 7 bases separated the two germline ends. CDR3 protein: CASSQDGLYNEQFF. The DNA for the CDR3 is TGTGCCAGCAGCCAAGATGGGTTATACAATGAGCAGTTCTTC.

J is TRBJ2-1 and V is TRBV6-5; TRBD2 might be the D (5 bases). Trimming stripped 8 bases from V and 5 bases from J, with 13 bases between. This CDR3 is built from 13 residues. CDR1 and CDR2 from the germline V gene are MNHEY and SVGAGI. The CDR3 reads CASGPGVHNEQFF. CDR3 sequence (DNA): TGTGCCAGCGGGCCCGGGGTACACAATGAGCAGTTCTTC.

This chain connects TRBV7-9 to TRBJ1-1; no firm D call. Trimming took 5 bases from V and 9 from J, leaving 10 bases between them. This CDR3 has 11 amino acids. Germline CDR1 SEHNR, CDR2 FQNEAQ (reference sequence). The CDR3 DNA sequence: TGTGCCAGCAGCCGAATTGACAAAGCTTTCTTT. Encoded protein: CASSRIDKAFF.

The sample holds a few counts of this clone. This sequence joins TRBV6-1 and TRBJ1-1; D is perhaps TRBD1 (6 bases). The CDR3 extends over 14 amino acids. Trimming removed 3 bases at V and 4 bases at J, with 12 bases between. Germline V gives CDR1 MNHNS, CDR2 SASEGT. The CDR3 loop is CASSDGGAATEAFF. The CDR3 DNA follows: TGTGCCAGCAGTGACGGGGGCGCGGCCACTGAAGCTTTCTTT.

This rearrangement joins TRBV27 to TRBJ1-1; D is uncertain. The germline V gene has CDR1 MNHEY and CDR2 SMNVEV (reference sequence). The CDR3 runs to 15 residues. The germline V and J ends were trimmed by 4 bases and 0 bases, with 12 bases remaining between them. CDR3 DNA sequence: TGTGCCAGCAGTTCTTGGTCCCTCATGAACACTGAAGCTTTCTTT. The encoded protein is CASSSWSLMNTEAFF.

The CDR3, as DNA: TGTGCTAGTGGTTTGGTAGAAGGACAGCCTTTCTTT. This codes for CASGLVEGQPFF. The rearrangement links TRBV12-5 to TRBJ1-1, with a weak D call TRBD1 (6 bases). CDR1 and CDR2 from the germline V gene are LGHNT and FRNRAP. The CDR3 contains 12 residues. V was shortened by 0 bases and J by 12 bases, with 11 bases between the two germline ends. Full variable domain (remainder filled in from reference TRBV12-5 and TRBJ1-1): DARVTQTPRHKVTEMGQEVTMRCQPILGHNTVFWYRQTMMQGLELLAYFRNRAPLDDSGMPKDRFSAEMPDATLATLKIQPSEPRDSAVYFCASGLVEGQPFFGQGTRLTVV.